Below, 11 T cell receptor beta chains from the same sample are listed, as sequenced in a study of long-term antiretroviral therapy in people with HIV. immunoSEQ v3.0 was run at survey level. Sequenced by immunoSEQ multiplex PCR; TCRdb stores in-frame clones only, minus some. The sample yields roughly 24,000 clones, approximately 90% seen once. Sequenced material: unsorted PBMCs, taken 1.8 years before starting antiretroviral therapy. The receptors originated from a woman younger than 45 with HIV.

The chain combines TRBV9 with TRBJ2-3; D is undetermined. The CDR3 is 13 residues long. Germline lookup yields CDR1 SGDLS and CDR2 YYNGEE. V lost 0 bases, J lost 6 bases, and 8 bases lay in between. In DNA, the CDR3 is TGTGCCAGCAGCGTAGGTCCCCCCGATACGCAGTATTTT. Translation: CASSVGPPDTQYF.

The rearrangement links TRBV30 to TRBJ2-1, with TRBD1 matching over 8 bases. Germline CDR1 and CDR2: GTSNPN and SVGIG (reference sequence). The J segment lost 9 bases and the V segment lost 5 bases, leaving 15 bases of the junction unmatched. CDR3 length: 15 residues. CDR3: CAWRILDRDLGEQFF. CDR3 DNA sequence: TGTGCCTGGCGTATTCTGGACAGGGACCTGGGTGAGCAGTTCTTC.

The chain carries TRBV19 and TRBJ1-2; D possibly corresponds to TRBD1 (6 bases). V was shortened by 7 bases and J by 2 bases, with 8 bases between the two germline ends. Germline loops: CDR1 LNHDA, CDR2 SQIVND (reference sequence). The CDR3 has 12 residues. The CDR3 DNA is TGTGCCAGTAAACAGGGAAACTATGGCTACACCTTC. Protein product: CASKQGNYGYTF.

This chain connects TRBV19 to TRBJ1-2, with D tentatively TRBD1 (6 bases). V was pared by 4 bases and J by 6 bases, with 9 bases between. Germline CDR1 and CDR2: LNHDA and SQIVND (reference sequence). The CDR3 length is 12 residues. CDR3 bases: TGTGCCAGTAGTAATGCAGGGGATGGCTACACCTTC. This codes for CASSNAGDGYTF. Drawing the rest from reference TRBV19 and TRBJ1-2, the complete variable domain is DGGITQSPKYLFRKEGQNVTLSCEQNLNHDAMYWYRQDPGQGLRLIYYSQIVNDFQKGDIAEGYSVSREKKESFPLTVTSAQKNPTAFYLCASSNAGDGYTFGSGTRLTVV.

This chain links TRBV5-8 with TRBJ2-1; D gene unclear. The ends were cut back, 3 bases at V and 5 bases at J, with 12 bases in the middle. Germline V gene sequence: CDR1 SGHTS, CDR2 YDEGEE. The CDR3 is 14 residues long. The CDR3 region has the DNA TGTGCCAGCAGCTCCCCAAAAAACGACAATGAGCAGTTCTTC. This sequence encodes CASSSPKNDNEQFF.

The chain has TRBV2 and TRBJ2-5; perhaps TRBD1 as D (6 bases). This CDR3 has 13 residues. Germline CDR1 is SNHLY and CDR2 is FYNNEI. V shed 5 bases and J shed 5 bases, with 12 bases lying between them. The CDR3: CASSTQGGETQYF. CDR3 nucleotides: TGTGCCAGCAGTACACAGGGCGGCGAGACCCAGTACTTC.

The DNA of the CDR3 is TGTGCCAGCAGCTTAGTGGGCTTTCCAGAGGGCTACACCTTC. It specifies CASSLVGFPEGYTF. This chain uses TRBV7-9 with TRBJ1-2; D is unclear. Germline V lookup: CDR1 SEHNR, CDR2 FQNEAQ (reference sequence). The CDR3 runs to 14 residues. The V end lost 1 base, the J end lost 8 bases, and 14 bases lay between the germline ends.

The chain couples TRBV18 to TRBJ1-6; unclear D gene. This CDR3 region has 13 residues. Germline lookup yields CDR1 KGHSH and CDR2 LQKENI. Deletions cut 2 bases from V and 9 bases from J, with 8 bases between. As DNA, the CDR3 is TGTGCCAGCTCACCATGGGGTGGTTCACCCCTCCACTTT. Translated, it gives CASSPWGGSPLHF.

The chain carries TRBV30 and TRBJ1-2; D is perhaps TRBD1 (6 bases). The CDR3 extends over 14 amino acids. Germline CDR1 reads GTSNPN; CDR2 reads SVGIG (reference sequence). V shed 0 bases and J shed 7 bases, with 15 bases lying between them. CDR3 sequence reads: CAWSVRGGIAGYTF. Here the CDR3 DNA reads TGTGCCTGGAGTGTCCGAGGGGGGATCGCTGGCTACACCTTC. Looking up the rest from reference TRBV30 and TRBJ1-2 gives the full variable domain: SQTIHQWPATLVQPVGSPLSLECTVEGTSNPNLYWYRQAAGRGLQLLFYSVGIGQISSEVPQNLSASRPQDRQFILSSKKLLLSDSGFYLCAWSVRGGIAGYTFGSGTRLTVV.

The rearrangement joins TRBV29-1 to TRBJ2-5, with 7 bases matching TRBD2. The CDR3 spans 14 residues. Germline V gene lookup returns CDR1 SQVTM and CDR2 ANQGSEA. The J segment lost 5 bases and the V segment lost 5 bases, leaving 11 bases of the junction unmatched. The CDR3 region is CSVNRLAGPETQYF. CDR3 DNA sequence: TGCAGCGTTAATCGACTAGCTGGGCCGGAGACCCAGTACTTC.

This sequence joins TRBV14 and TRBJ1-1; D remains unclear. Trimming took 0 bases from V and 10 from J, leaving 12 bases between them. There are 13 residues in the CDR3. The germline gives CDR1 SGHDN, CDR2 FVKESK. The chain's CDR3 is CASSQDLGMRAFF. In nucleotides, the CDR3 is TGTGCCAGCAGCCAAGATCTTGGGATGCGAGCTTTCTTT.